Listed below are T cell receptor beta chains from one sample, sequenced in a study of tumor-infiltrating lymphocytes in primary liver carcinoma. A single record per CDR3 protein comes from TCRdb applying MiXCR to the multiplex PCR reads. The table includes 100,000 or so distinct CDR3 sequences, about 70% detected once. Material: liver tumor tissue from sampling region 2. The source is a woman in her sixties with primary liver carcinoma and hepatitis B virus infection. Each CDR3 is given with its conserved first and last residue. Only some rows state a clone size, as once, few, many or a class for expanded clones.

j_call v_call clone_size cdr3_aa
TRBJ1-1 TRBV12-3/TRBV12-4 many CASSEDSYTEAFF
TRBJ2-5 TRBV2 . CASSTRATQYF
TRBJ1-2 TRBV28 . CASSFPANYGYTF
TRBJ1-2 TRBV12-3/TRBV12-4 many CASSLEGQDYGYTF
TRBJ2-1 TRBV11-3 once CTCSLRTSGSLEQFF
TRBJ2-1 TRBV11-2 many CASSFNRDRGTQVSYNEQFF
TRBJ2-1 TRBV28 . CAISLVHEWFF
TRBJ2-7 TRBV28 . CASTGTGYDPEQYF
TRBJ2-7 TRBV12-3/TRBV12-4 . CVSRGGHGPYEQYF
TRBJ1-2 TRBV13 . CASSSHEYYGYAF
TRBJ2-1 TRBV28 . CASSPLEVASYNEQFF
TRBJ2-1 TRBV20-1 . CSARDGGLSETQFF
TRBJ2-7 TRBV28 many CASSLKPHEQYF
TRBJ2-6 TRBV28 . CASNTGRFTGANVLTF